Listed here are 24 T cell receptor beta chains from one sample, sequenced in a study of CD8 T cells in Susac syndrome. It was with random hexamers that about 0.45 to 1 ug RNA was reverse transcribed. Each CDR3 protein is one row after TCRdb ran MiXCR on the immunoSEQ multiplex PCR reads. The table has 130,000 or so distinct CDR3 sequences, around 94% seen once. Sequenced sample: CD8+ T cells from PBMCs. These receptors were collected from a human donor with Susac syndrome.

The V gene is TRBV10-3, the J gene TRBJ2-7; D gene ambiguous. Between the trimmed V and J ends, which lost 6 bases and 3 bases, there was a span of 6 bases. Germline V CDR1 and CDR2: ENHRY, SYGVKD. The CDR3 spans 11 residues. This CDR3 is CAISEDYEQYF. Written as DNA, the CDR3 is TGTGCCATCAGCGAGGACTACGAGCAGTACTTC.

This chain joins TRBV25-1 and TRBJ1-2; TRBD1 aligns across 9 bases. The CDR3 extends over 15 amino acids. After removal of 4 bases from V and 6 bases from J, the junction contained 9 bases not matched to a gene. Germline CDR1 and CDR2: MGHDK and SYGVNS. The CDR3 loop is CASSAPGTGQHGYTF. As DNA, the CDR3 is TGTGCCAGCAGTGCCCCCGGGACAGGGCAGCATGGCTACACCTTC.

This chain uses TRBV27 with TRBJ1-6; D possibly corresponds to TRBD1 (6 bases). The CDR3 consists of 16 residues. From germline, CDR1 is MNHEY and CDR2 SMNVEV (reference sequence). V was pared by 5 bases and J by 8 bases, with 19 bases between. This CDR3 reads CASSTTRGGMDSPLHF. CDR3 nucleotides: TGTGCCAGCAGTACGACAAGGGGGGGGATGGATTCACCCCTCCACTTT.

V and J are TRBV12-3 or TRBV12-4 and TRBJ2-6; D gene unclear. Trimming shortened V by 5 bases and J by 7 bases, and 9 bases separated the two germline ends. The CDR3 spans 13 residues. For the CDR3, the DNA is TGTGCCAGCAGTGCCTCTACCGCCAACGTCCTGACTTTC. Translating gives CASSASTANVLTF.

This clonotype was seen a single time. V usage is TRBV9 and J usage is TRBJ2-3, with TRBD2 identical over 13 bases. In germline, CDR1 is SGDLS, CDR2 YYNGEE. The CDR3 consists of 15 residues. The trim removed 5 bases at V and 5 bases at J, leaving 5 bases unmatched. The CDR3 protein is CASRRTSGGLDTQYF. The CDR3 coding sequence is TGTGCCAGCAGAAGGACTAGCGGGGGCCTAGATACGCAGTATTTT.

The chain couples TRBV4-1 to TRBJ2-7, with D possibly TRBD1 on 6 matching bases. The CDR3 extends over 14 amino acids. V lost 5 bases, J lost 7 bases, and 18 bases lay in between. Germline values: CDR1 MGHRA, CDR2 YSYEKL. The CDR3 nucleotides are TGCGCCAGCAGCTTGCCAGGGGCATTACGAGAGCAGTACTTC. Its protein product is CASSLPGALREQYF.

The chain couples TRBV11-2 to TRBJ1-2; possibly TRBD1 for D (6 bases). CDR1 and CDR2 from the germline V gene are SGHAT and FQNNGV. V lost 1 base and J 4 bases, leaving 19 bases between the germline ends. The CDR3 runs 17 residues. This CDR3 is CASSLANTGKEGYGYTF. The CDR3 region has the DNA TGTGCCAGCAGCTTAGCGAACACAGGGAAAGAAGGCTATGGCTACACCTTC. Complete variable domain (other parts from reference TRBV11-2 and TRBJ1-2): EAGVAQSPRYKIIEKRQSVAFWCNPISGHATLYWYQQILGQGPKLLIQFQNNGVVDDSQLPKDRFSAERLKGVDSTLKIQPAKLEDSAVYLCASSLANTGKEGYGYTFGSGTRLTVV.

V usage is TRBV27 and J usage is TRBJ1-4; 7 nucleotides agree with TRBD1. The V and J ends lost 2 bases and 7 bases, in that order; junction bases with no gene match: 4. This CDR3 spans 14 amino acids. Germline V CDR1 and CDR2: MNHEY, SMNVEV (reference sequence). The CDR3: CASSLLQGTEKLFF. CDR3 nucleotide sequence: TGTGCCAGCAGTTTACTACAGGGGACTGAAAAACTGTTTTTT.

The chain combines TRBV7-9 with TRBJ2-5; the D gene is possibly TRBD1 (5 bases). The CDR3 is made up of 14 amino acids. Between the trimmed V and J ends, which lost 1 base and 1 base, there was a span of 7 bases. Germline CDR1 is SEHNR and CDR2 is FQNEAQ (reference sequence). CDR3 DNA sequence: TGTGCCAGCAGCTTAGTACAGGCCCAAGAGACCCAGTACTTC. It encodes CASSLVQAQETQYF.

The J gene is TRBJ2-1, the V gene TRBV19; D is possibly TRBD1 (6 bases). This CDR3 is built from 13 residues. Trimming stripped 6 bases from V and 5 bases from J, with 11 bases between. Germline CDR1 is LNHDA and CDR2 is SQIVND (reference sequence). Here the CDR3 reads CASRRAGDNEQFF. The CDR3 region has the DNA TGTGCCAGTAGGAGGGCAGGGGACAATGAGCAGTTCTTC.

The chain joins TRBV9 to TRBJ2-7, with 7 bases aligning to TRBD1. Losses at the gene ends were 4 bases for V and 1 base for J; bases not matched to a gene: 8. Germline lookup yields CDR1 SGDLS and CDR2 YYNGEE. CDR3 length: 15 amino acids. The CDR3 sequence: CASSPRTGLSYEQYF. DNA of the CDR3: TGTGCCAGCAGCCCCAGGACAGGACTTTCCTACGAGCAGTACTTC.

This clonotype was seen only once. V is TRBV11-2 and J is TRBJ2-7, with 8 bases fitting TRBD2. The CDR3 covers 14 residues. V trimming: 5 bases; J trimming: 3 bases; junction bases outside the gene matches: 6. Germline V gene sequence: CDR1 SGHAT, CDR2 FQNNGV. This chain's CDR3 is CASSLGRGDYEQYF. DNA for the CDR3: TGTGCCAGCAGCCTTGGGCGGGGGGACTACGAGCAGTACTTC.

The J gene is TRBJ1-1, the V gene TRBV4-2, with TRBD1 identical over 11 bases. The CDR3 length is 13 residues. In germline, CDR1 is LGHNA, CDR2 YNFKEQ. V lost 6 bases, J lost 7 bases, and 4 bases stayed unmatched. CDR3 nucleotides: TGTGCCAGCAGTTGGACAGGGGGCGGTGAAGCTTTCTTT. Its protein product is CASSWTGGGEAFF.

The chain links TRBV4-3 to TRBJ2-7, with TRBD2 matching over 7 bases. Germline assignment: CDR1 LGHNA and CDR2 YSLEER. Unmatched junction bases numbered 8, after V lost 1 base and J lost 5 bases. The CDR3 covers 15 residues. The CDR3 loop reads CASSQAHNAGDEQYF. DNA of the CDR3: TGCGCCAGCAGCCAAGCTCACAATGCGGGAGACGAGCAGTACTTC.

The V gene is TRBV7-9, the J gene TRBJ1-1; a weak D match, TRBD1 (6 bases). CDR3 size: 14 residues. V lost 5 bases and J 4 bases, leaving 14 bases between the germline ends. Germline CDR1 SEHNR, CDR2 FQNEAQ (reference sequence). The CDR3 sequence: CASSLSSGATEAFF. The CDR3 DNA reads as TGTGCCAGCAGCCTTTCTTCAGGGGCCACTGAAGCTTTCTTT.

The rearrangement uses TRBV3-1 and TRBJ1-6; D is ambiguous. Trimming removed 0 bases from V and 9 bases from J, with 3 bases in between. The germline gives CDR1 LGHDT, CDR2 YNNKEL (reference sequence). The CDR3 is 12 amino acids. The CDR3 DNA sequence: TGTGCCAGCAGCCAAGACGGTTCACCCCTCCACTTT. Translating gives CASSQDGSPLHF.

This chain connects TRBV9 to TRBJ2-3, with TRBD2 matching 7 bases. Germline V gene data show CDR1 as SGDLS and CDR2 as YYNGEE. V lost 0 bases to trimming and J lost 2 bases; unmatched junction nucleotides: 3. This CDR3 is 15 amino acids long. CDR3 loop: CASSVEGLTTDTQYF. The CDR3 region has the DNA TGTGCCAGCAGCGTAGAGGGACTAACCACAGATACGCAGTATTTT.

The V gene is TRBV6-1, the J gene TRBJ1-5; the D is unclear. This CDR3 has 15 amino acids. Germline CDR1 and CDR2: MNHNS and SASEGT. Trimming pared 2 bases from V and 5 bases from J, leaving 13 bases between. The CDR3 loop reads CASSENPGYYQPQHF. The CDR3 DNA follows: TGTGCCAGCAGTGAAAACCCGGGATACTATCAGCCCCAGCATTTT.

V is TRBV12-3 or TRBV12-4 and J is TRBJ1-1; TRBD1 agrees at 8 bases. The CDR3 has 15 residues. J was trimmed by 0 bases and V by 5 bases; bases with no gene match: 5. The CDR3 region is CASSPPGQVNTEAFF. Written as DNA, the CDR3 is TGTGCCAGCAGTCCCCCGGGACAGGTGAACACTGAAGCTTTCTTT.

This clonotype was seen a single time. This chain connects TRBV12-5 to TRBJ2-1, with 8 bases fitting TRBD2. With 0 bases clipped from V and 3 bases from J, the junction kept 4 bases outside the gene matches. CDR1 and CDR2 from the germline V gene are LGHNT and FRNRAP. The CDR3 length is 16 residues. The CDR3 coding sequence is TGTGCTAGTGGTTTGGTAATCAGCGGGGGCTACAATGAGCAGTTCTTC. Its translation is CASGLVISGGYNEQFF.

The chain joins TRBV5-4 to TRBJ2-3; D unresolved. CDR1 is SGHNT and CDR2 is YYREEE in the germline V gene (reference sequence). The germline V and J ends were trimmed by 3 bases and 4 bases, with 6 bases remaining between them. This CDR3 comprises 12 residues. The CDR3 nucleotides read TGTGCCAGCAGCTATAACGCAGATACGCAGTATTTT. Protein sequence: CASSYNADTQYF.

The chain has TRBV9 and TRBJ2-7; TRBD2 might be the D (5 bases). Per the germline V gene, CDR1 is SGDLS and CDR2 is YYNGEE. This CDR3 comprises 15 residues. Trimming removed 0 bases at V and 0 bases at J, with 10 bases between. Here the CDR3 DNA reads TGTGCCAGCAGCGTAGCCGCCGGGAACTCCTACGAGCAGTACTTC. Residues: CASSVAAGNSYEQYF.

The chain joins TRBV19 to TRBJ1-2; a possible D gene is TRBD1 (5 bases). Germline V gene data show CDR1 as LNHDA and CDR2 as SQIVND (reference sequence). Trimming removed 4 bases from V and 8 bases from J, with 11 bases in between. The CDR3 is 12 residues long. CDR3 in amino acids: CASSRPGDGYTF. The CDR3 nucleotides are TGTGCCAGTAGTAGACCTGGGGACGGCTACACCTTC.

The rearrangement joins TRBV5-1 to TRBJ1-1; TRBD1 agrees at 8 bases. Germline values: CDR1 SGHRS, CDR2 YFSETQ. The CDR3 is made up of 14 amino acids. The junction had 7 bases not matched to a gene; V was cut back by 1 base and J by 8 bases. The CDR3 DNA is TGCGCCAGCAGCTTGTACGGACAGGGAAGCGAAGCTTTCTTT. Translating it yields CASSLYGQGSEAFF.